These 22 T cell receptor beta chains were all obtained from the same sample, sequenced in a study of PD-1 blockade in classical Hodgkin lymphoma. The time point is: cycle 4 day 1 (C4D1), after more than 5 weeks of nivolumab. Every patient was affected by relapse after autologous stem cell transplantation, while exposure to brentuximab vedotin was not uniform. Method: immunoSEQ multiplex PCR; TCRdb's copy keeps in-frame clones and lacks some. The sample lists tens of thousands of clones, roughly nine tenths occurring once. The sample consisted of peripheral blood mononuclear cells (PBMCs), taken before the fourth cycle of nivolumab. These TCRs come from a human donor with classical Hodgkin lymphoma.

The genes are TRBV11-2 and TRBJ1-4, with D possibly TRBD1 on 5 matching bases. The CDR3 loop spans 16 amino acids. V was shortened by 5 bases and J by 10 bases, with 23 bases between the two germline ends. Germline V lookup: CDR1 SGHAT, CDR2 FQNNGV. The CDR3 region is CASSPGPGGVEAKLFF. CDR3 nucleotide sequence: TGTGCCAGCAGCCCTGGACCCGGGGGAGTGGAGGCAAAACTGTTTTTT.

This chain connects TRBV19 to TRBJ1-2; maybe TRBD1 (5 bases). CDR1 and CDR2 (germline): LNHDA, SQIVND (reference sequence). Trimming took off 3 bases at V and 8 bases at J, with 19 bases between the two ends. This CDR3 spans 15 amino acids. CDR3 in DNA: TGTGCCAGTAGTATGGCGGTCGGGGGGGTTGACGGCTACACCTTC. It yields the protein CASSMAVGGVDGYTF.

CDR3 sequence (DNA): TGTGCCAGCAGCTCCCCGTCTCAGGGGGGGGAGACCCAGTACTTC. It yields the protein CASSSPSQGGETQYF. The chain carries TRBV7-2 and TRBJ2-5, with D possibly being TRBD1 or TRBD2 (7 bases each). CDR1 SGHTA and CDR2 FQGNSA come from the germline V gene. This CDR3 is built from 15 residues. The germline V and J ends were trimmed by 4 bases and 5 bases, with 17 bases remaining between them. The variable domain in full, completed from reference TRBV7-2 and TRBJ2-5, reads GAGVSQSPSNKVTEKGKDVELRCDPISGHTALYWYRQSLGQGLEFLIYFQGNSAPDKSGLPSDRFSAERTGGSVSTLTIQRTQQEDSAVYLCASSSPSQGGETQYFGPGTRLLVL.

The V and J genes are TRBV19 and TRBJ1-2; possible D gene TRBD1, 6 bases. Germline V gene lookup returns CDR1 LNHDA and CDR2 SQIVND (reference sequence). The CDR3 runs 13 residues. V was clipped by 4 bases and J by 2 bases, with 8 bases between them. The CDR3 sequence: CASSTDRNYGYTF. The DNA for the CDR3 is TGTGCCAGTAGTACGGACAGAAACTATGGCTACACCTTC.

This chain's CDR3 is CASSVNIDSPLHF. In nucleotides, the CDR3 is TGTGCCAGCAGCGTTAACATAGACTCACCCCTCCACTTT. This chain connects TRBV7-9 to TRBJ1-6, with D unclear. Per germline, CDR1 SEHNR and CDR2 FQNEAQ (reference sequence). CDR3 length equals 13 residues. V was clipped by 5 bases and J by 10 bases, with 12 bases between them.

The genes are TRBV2 and TRBJ2-7, with D unresolved. The V and J ends lost 5 bases and 0 bases respectively, with 2 bases between them. This CDR3 is 11 amino acids long. Germline loops: CDR1 SNHLY, CDR2 FYNNEI. CDR3 nucleotide sequence: TGTGCCAGCAGTCTCTCCTACGAGCAGTACTTC. It specifies CASSLSYEQYF.

The V gene is TRBV28, the J gene TRBJ1-4; 10 bases line up with TRBD1. V was pared by 5 bases and J by 7 bases, with 10 bases of the junction left unmatched. CDR3 length: 16 amino acids. Germline CDR1 reads MDHEN; CDR2 reads SYDVKM. In DNA, the CDR3 is TGTGCCAGCAGTCCAGCCCCCGGGACAGGGGCTGAAAAACTGTTTTTT. Translating gives CASSPAPGTGAEKLFF.

The chain joins TRBV28 to TRBJ2-7; 11 bases line up with TRBD2. V trimming: 10 bases; J trimming: 7 bases; junction bases outside the gene matches: 12. The germline gives CDR1 MDHEN, CDR2 SYDVKM. The CDR3 runs 14 residues. CDR3 DNA: TGTGCCACCTTGGGGCTAGCGGGGGGCTTTGAGCAGTACTTC. It yields the protein CATLGLAGGFEQYF.

The V and J genes are TRBV7-2 and TRBJ1-5, with TRBD1 as a possible D gene (6 bases). There are 16 residues in the CDR3. V lost 7 bases to trimming and J lost 7 bases, with 23 bases between them. CDR1 SGHTA and CDR2 FQGNSA come from the germline V gene. CDR3 bases: TGTGCCAGCACCCTAAGCGGGACATCGGAGGAACAGCCCCAGCATTTT. Translating gives CASTLSGTSEEQPQHF. Using reference TRBV7-2 and TRBJ1-5 for the parts outside the CDR3, the full variable domain is GAGVSQSPSNKVTEKGKDVELRCDPISGHTALYWYRQSLGQGLEFLIYFQGNSAPDKSGLPSDRFSAERTGGSVSTLTIQRTQQEDSAVYLCASTLSGTSEEQPQHFGDGTRLSIL.

In this sample, this clone turned up once. This chain links TRBV19 with TRBJ1-2; 7 nucleotides line up with TRBD1. This CDR3 is 14 amino acids long. The germline V gene has CDR1 LNHDA and CDR2 SQIVND (reference sequence). With V trimmed by 6 bases and J by 8 bases, 12 bases remained unmatched. CDR3 residues: CASSGVGPGGGYTF. The CDR3 nucleotides read TGTGCCAGTAGCGGGGTCGGTCCAGGGGGAGGCTACACCTTC.

The rearrangement links TRBV11-2 to TRBJ1-2; perhaps TRBD1 as D (5 bases). V was trimmed by 2 bases and J by 5 bases, leaving 12 bases between them. There are 14 residues in the CDR3. Germline CDR1 SGHAT, CDR2 FQNNGV. The CDR3 DNA is TGTGCCAGCAGCTTATCGGGGGTGCAGTATGGCTACACCTTC. This sequence encodes CASSLSGVQYGYTF.

The chain employs TRBV10-1 and TRBJ2-1; a possible D gene is TRBD2 (6 bases). Deletions cut 4 bases from V and 10 bases from J, with 14 bases between. The CDR3 contains 13 residues. Germline V CDR1 and CDR2: WNHNN, SYGVQD (reference sequence). The chain's CDR3 is CASSGSTSPEQFF. In nucleotides, the CDR3 is TGCGCCAGCAGTGGTTCGACTAGTCCAGAGCAGTTCTTC.

This chain joins TRBV5-1 and TRBJ1-1; 10 bases agree with TRBD1. The J segment lost 4 bases and the V segment lost 3 bases, leaving 6 bases of the junction unmatched. CDR3 size: 15 residues. Germline CDR1 and CDR2: SGHRS and YFSETQ. For the CDR3, the DNA is TGCGCCAGCAGCTCTCCCGGGACAGGGGCCACTGAAGCTTTCTTT. It specifies CASSSPGTGATEAFF.

The chain recombines TRBV5-1 with TRBJ1-1; no clear D gene. V lost 0 bases, J lost 4 bases, and 10 bases lay in between. CDR3 length: 14 amino acids. The germline CDR1 and CDR2 sequences are SGHRS and YFSETQ. The CDR3 region is CASSLDADLTEAFF. The CDR3, as DNA: TGCGCCAGCAGCTTGGATGCGGACCTCACTGAAGCTTTCTTT.

This clone showed up just a few times. The chain combines TRBV18 with TRBJ2-3; D unclear. Germline values: CDR1 KGHSH, CDR2 LQKENI. Trimming stripped 4 bases from V and 5 bases from J, with 1 base between. The CDR3 sequence is 10 residues long. CDR3 DNA sequence: TGTGCCAGCTCACGAGATACGCAGTATTTT. Protein sequence: CASSRDTQYF.

This clone was detected once. The chain links TRBV5-1 to TRBJ1-2; no definite D call. The germline gives CDR1 SGHRS, CDR2 YFSETQ. The V end was cut by 0 bases, the J end by 8 bases, with 11 bases between. The CDR3 is 13 residues long. Here the CDR3 DNA reads TGCGCCAGCAGCTTGGCCCAGAATGACGGCTACACCTTC. Encoded protein: CASSLAQNDGYTF.

The chain recombines TRBV29-1 with TRBJ1-3, with D hard to call. This CDR3 region has 15 residues. Trimming pared 4 bases from V and 3 bases from J, leaving 16 bases between. Germline V gene sequence: CDR1 SQVTM, CDR2 ANQGSEA. The CDR3 coding sequence is TGCAGCGTTGCCAGGAGCGATATCCTTGGAAACACCATATATTTT. It codes for CSVARSDILGNTIYF.

The chain uses TRBV7-9 and TRBJ1-1, with D hard to call. V was clipped by 1 base and J by 8 bases, with 17 bases between them. CDR1 SEHNR and CDR2 FQNEAQ come from the germline V gene (reference sequence). CDR3 length: 15 amino acids. The CDR3 coding sequence is TGTGCCAGCAGCTTAGTTACCCCCCTCCGGGGAGAAGCTTTCTTT. Residues: CASSLVTPLRGEAFF.

CDR3 protein: CASSRGRYNEQFF. The CDR3 nucleotides read TGTGCCAGCTCCAGGGGGAGGTACAATGAGCAGTTCTTC. The chain recombines TRBV27 with TRBJ2-1; a weak D match, TRBD1 (7 bases). Germline V CDR1 and CDR2: MNHEY, SMNVEV (reference sequence). CDR3 length equals 13 residues. The V gene lost 8 bases and the J gene lost 4 bases, with 12 bases spanning the gap.

Turning to this clone: The same CDR3 is also encoded by other DNA sequences in this sample. The chain combines TRBV5-1 with TRBJ2-3, with D perhaps TRBD1 or TRBD2 (5 bases each). The CDR3 length is 15 residues. V lost 4 bases and J lost 0, with 12 bases in between. The germline CDR1 and CDR2 sequences are SGHRS and YFSETQ. The CDR3 DNA reads TGCGCCAGCAGCCTCACCGGGGCAAGCACAGATACGCAGTATTTT. It yields the protein CASSLTGASTDTQYF.

V and J are TRBV7-9 and TRBJ2-1, with 8 positions matching TRBD1. The CDR3 has 15 residues. Per germline, CDR1 SEHNR and CDR2 FQNEAQ (reference sequence). Germline trimming cut 4 bases from V and 1 base from J; bases unmatched to any gene: 3. CDR3 DNA: TGTGCCAGCAGCTCCCAGGGGGCATCCTACAATGAGCAGTTCTTC. This translates into CASSSQGASYNEQFF.

This chain links TRBV19 with TRBJ1-1; weak D call: TRBD1 (6 bases). The V end was cut by 3 bases, the J end by 3 bases, with 23 bases between. The CDR3 contains 18 residues. The V gene's germline CDR1 is LNHDA and CDR2 SQIVND (reference sequence). CDR3 nucleotide sequence: TGTGCCAGTAGTATTGGGGGGGGGCCTTCGATTCGGGACACTGAAGCTTTCTTT. Translation gives CASSIGGGPSIRDTEAFF. Drawing the rest from reference TRBV19 and TRBJ1-1, the complete variable domain is DGGITQSPKYLFRKEGQNVTLSCEQNLNHDAMYWYRQDPGQGLRLIYYSQIVNDFQKGDIAEGYSVSREKKESFPLTVTSAQKNPTAFYLCASSIGGGPSIRDTEAFFGQGTRLTVV.